The clone carrying this TCR beta chain has ten or more counts. Its antigen is not known. CDR1 is MNHNY and CDR2 is SVGAGI in the germline V gene (reference sequence). V gave up 4 bases and J gave up 3 bases, with 16 bases separating them. CDR3 size: 15 residues. The record originates from a study of T-cell memory formation after mild COVID-19. Constant-segment-primed 5'RACE gave TCR alpha and TCR beta cDNA libraries with sample barcodes and UMIs. TCRdb re-called the 5' RACE reads with MiXCR, one entry per CDR3 protein. The sample lists about 180,000 distinct CDR3 sequences, 16% occurring once. Whole-study findings and limits: CD8+ contracting clones occupied EMRA, while CD4+ ones occupied mainly CM and EM. Pre-infection memory already had some responding clones, implying cross-reactive memory joined.

V and J are TRBV6-6 and TRBJ2-7, with D possibly TRBD1 on 5 matching bases. Sequencing was performed on PBMCs or a T cell subset sorted from them (not recorded which). This clonotype was sampled from an adult woman who had mild COVID-19 (a few samples of this study predate the infection). Cell type and time point are not known. The CDR3 reads CASSSPSTASYEQYF. For the CDR3, the DNA is TGTGCCAGCAGTTCGCCGTCGACAGCTAGCTACGAGCAGTACTTC.